One and the same sample provided the 3 T cell receptor beta chains below, sequenced in a study of cytomegalovirus exposure and HLA in healthy donors. A multiplex PCR was run with 60 Vbeta primers and 13 Jbeta primers. Only in-frame clones appear in the TCRdb table, and some are missing; sequencing was by immunoSEQ multiplex PCR. The data hold more than 95,000 clones, with 70% to 80% observed a single time. The specimen sequenced was PBMCs. Every receptor here comes from a man in his forties or fifties in good health and CMV-seropositive.

The chain joins TRBV11-3 to TRBJ1-1; maybe TRBD1 (6 bases). Germline CDR1 reads SGHNT; CDR2 reads YENEEA. Trimming stripped 4 bases from V and 4 bases from J, with 19 bases between. This CDR3 has 16 amino acids. Written as DNA, the CDR3 is TGTGCCAGCAGCTCCCCAAGGACGGGAGGGGGCACTGAAGCTTTCTTT. As protein: CASSSPRTGGGTEAFF.

This clone turned up a few times. This chain connects TRBV7-2 to TRBJ1-2, with no clear D. The V gene's germline CDR1 is SGHTA and CDR2 FQGNSA. The CDR3 spans 13 residues. Trimming pared 3 bases from V and 4 bases from J, leaving 9 bases between. DNA for the CDR3: TGTGCCAGCAGCTTGGTCGGTTCCTATGGCTACACCTTC. Residues: CASSLVGSYGYTF. Full variable domain (missing parts from reference TRBV7-2 and TRBJ1-2): GAGVSQSPSNKVTEKGKDVELRCDPISGHTALYWYRQSLGQGLEFLIYFQGNSAPDKSGLPSDRFSAERTGGSVSTLTIQRTQQEDSAVYLCASSLVGSYGYTFGSGTRLTVV.

The V call is TRBV28, the J call TRBJ1-5, with D perhaps matching TRBD1 (5 bases). CDR3 length: 15 residues. Germline loops: CDR1 MDHEN, CDR2 SYDVKM. Trimming took 5 bases from V and 0 from J, leaving 11 bases between them. The CDR3 bases are TGTGCCAGCAGTCTCCAGGGCCTTAGCAATCAGCCCCAGCATTTT. Residues: CASSLQGLSNQPQHF.